The following is a T cell receptor beta chain sequence with its context. Its matching antigen is unknown. The table came from immunoSEQ multiplex PCR; TCRdb's copy has only in-frame clones and leaves some out. The sample has some 690,000 clones; less than 95% are singletons. This record belongs to a study of shared clonotypes between healthy human individuals. Broader study findings: The study generally estimated greater richness for naive than memory subsets.

Deletions cut 3 bases from V and 10 bases from J, with 14 bases between. Per the germline V gene, CDR1 is SGDLS and CDR2 is YYNGEE. The CDR3 is made up of 13 amino acids. The sequenced sample was memory CD8+ T cells from PBMCs. Subset in this sample: CD45RO+ cells pooled with CCR7-negative TemRA cells. This chain uses TRBV9 with TRBJ2-4; TRBD1 or TRBD2 may be the D gene (5 bases each). The origin of this receptor is a man aged 18 to 29 in good health. Some clones in this sample may be carry-over from other donors' samples. The CDR3 spells CASSASPGPIQYF. DNA of the CDR3: TGTGCCAGCAGCGCGTCACCGGGGCCTATTCAGTACTTC.